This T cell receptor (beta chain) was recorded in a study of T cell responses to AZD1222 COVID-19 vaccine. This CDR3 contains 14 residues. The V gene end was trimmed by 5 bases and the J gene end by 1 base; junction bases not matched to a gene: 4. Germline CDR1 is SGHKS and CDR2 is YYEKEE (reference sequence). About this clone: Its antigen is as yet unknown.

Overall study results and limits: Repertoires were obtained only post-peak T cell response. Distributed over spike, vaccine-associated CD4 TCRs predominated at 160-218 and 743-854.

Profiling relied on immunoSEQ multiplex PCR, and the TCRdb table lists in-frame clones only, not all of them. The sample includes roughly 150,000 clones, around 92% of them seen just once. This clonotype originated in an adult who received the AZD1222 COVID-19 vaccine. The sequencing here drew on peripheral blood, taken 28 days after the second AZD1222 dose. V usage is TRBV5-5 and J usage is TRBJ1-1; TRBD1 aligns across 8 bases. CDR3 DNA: TGTGCCAGCAGGGCCGGACAGGGGAACACTGAAGCTTTCTTT. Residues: CASRAGQGNTEAFF. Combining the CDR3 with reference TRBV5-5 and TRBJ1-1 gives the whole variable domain DAGVTQSPTHLIKTRGQQVTLRCSPISGHKSVSWYQQVLGQGPQFIFQYYEKEERGRGNFPDRFSARQFPNYSSELNVNALLLGDSALYLCASRAGQGNTEAFFGQGTRLTVV.